This entry is about one T cell receptor (beta chain). Its antigen is currently unknown. The source of the sample is a study of CD8 T cells in Susac syndrome. As for the study in general: Patients with Susac syndrome were, at the time of blood collection, therapy-naive, maintained on corticosteroids, or maintained on intravenous immunoglobulin alone.

Patients with Susac syndrome fulfilled recently defined diagnostic criteria for definite or probable disease. Study-wide points: The CD4+ T cell repertoires from Susac syndrome exhibited no clonal expansion.

The V and J ends lost 8 bases and 2 bases, in that order; junction bases with no gene match: 2. CDR3 length: 12 amino acids. Germline V gives CDR1 MDHEN, CDR2 SYDVKM. Random hexamers served to reverse transcribe about 0.5 to 1 ug RNA. Amplification of the TCR beta CDR3 was carried out by immunoSEQ multiplex PCR, which spanned a total of 54 Vbeta and 13 Jbeta segments. TCRdb re-analysed the immunoSEQ multiplex PCR reads in MiXCR, keeping a single row per CDR3 protein. The sample holds approximately 260,000 distinct CDR3 sequences, 96% seen once. This TCR came from a human donor with Susac syndrome. The chain uses TRBV28 and TRBJ2-7; 8 bases are a match to TRBD1. Sequencing was done on a sample of CD4+ T cells from PBMCs. The chain's CDR3 is CASWDRPYEQYF. The CDR3 DNA reads as TGTGCCAGCTGGGACAGGCCCTACGAGCAGTACTTC.